The T cell receptor (beta chain) described here comes from a study of identical twins. Overall study results and limits: One should note that invariant MAIT and iNKT cells could partly confound zero-insertion analyses.

This clonotype was counted between two and nine times. As yet, its antigen is unknown. J gave up 4 bases and V 4 bases, and 7 bases lay outside the gene matches. The germline gives CDR1 SGHDT, CDR2 YYEEEE. This CDR3 has 14 residues. With template switching, a universal primer site was added, and the cDNA carried unique molecular identifiers. TCRdb processed the 5' RACE reads anew with MiXCR; each CDR3 protein has one entry. Of approximately 240,000 distinct CDR3 sequences in the sample, over 13% were seen once. The chain uses TRBV5-6 and TRBJ2-5; 7 bases align to TRBD2. Specimen: memory (CD45RO+) T cells sorted from blood. The receptor comes from a woman in her late teens or twenties in good health. Written as DNA, the CDR3 is TGTGCCAGCAGCCCCTCGGGACTACCAGAGACCCAGTACTTC. Translated, it gives CASSPSGLPETQYF.